This T cell receptor (beta chain) stems from a study of blood T cell repertoires in COVID-19. At the level of the study: Some COVID-19 samples were acute and others convalescent; all came from the United States, Italy and Spain. PBMCs, B-cell-depleted T cells, or T cells provided the cDNA or gDNA that made up the material.

All enrollees were roughly 18 to 90 years old and from approximately 24 US areas. Cohort allocation depended upon clinical history that participants reported. Some clones are missing from TCRdb's copy, which holds only in-frame ones; the method was immunoSEQ multiplex PCR. Among fewer than 350,000 clones, roughly 90% were seen once, and the ten largest hold 2.3%. The V gene's germline CDR1 is PRHDT and CDR2 FYEKMQ (reference sequence). This CDR3 region has 17 residues. The V and J ends lost 0 bases and 2 bases respectively, with 14 bases between them. The receptor's source is a woman aged 40-49 years with acute COVID-19. The chain uses TRBV13 and TRBJ1-3; D is possibly TRBD1 (5 bases). The sample comprised PBMCs or T cells enriched from blood (not recorded which). The DNA of the CDR3 is TGTGCCAGCAGCTTAGGCGCCGGGGGTTTACCTGGAAACACCATATATTTT. Translation: CASSLGAGGLPGNTIYF.